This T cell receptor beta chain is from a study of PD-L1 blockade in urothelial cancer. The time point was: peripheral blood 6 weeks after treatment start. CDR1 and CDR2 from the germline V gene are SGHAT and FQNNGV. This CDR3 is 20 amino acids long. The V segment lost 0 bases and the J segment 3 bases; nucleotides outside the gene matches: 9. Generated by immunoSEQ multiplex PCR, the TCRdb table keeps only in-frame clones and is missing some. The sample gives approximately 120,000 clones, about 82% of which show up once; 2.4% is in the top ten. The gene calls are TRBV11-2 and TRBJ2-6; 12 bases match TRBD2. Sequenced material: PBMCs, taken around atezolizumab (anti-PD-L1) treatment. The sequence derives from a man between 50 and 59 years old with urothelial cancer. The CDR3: CASSLDLTTSGRRGANVLTF. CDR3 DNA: TGTGCCAGCAGCTTAGATCTCACGACTAGCGGGAGACGTGGGGCCAACGTCCTGACTTTC. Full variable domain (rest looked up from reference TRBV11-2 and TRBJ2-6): EAGVAQSPRYKIIEKRQSVAFWCNPISGHATLYWYQQILGQGPKLLIQFQNNGVVDDSQLPKDRFSAERLKGVDSTLKIQPAKLEDSAVYLCASSLDLTTSGRRGANVLTFGAGSRLTVL.